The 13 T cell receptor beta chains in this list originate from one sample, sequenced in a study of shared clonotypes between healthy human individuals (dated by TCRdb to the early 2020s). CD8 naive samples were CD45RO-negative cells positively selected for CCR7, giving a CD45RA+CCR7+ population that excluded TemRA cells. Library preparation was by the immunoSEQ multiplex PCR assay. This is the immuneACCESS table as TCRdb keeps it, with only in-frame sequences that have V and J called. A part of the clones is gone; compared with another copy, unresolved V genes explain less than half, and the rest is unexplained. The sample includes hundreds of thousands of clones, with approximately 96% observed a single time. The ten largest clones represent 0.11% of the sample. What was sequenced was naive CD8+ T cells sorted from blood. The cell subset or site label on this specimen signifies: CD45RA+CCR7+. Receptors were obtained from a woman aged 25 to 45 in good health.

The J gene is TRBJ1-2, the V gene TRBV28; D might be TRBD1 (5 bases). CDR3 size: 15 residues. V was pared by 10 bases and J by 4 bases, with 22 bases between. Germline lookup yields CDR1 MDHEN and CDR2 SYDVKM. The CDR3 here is CATIKNRDWTYGYTF. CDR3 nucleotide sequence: TGTGCCACCATCAAGAATAGGGACTGGACCTATGGCTACACCTTC.

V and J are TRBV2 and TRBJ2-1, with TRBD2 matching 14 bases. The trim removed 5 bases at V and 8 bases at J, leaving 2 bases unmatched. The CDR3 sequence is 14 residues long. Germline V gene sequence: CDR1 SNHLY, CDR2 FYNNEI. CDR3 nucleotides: TGTGCCAGCAGTACGGGACTAGCGGGAGATGAGCAGTTCTTC. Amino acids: CASSTGLAGDEQFF. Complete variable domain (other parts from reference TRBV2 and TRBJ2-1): EPEVTQTPSHQVTQMGQEVILRCVPISNHLYFYWYRQILGQKVEFLVSFYNNEISEKSEIFDDQFSVERPDGSNFTLKIRSTKLEDSAMYFCASSTGLAGDEQFFGPGTRLTVL.

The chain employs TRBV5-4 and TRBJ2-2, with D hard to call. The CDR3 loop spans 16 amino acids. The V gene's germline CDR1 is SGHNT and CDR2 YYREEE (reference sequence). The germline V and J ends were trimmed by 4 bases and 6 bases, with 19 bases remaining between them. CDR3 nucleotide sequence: TGTGCCAGCAGCCTAGGTCCCAAGGGATTGGCCGGGGAGCTGTTTTTT. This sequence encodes CASSLGPKGLAGELFF.

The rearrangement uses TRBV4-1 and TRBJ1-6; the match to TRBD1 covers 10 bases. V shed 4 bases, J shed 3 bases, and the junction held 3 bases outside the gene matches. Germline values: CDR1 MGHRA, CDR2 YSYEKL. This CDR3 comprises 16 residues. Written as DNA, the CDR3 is TGCGCCAGCAGCCCCTGGACAGGGGGCTATAATTCACCCCTCCACTTT. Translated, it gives CASSPWTGGYNSPLHF.

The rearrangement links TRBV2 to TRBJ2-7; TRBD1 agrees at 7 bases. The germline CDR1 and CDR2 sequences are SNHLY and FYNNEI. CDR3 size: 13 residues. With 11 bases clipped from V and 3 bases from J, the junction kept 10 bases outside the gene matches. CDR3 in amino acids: CAGGTDLGYEQYF. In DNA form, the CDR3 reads TGTGCCGGTGGGACAGACTTAGGCTACGAGCAGTACTTC.

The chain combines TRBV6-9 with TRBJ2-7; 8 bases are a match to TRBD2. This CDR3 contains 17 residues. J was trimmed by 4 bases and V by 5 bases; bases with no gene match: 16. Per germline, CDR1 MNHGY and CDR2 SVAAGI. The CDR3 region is CASSLPTGTRFRYEQYF. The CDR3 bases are TGTGCCAGCAGTCTCCCGACCGGGACTAGATTTCGGTACGAGCAGTACTTC.

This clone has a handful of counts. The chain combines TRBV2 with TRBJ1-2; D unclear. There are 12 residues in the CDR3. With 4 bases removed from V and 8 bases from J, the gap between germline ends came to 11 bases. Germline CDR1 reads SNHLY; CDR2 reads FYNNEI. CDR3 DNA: TGTGCCAGCAGTGGATTTTTCCCAGGCTACACCTTC. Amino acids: CASSGFFPGYTF.

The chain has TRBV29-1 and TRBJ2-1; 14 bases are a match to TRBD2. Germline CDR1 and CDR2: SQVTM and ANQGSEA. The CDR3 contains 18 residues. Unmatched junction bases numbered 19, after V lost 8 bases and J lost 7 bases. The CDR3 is CSLPRGLAGGFTTNEQFF. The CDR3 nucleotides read TGCAGCCTACCGAGAGGACTAGCGGGAGGCTTTACTACTAATGAGCAGTTCTTC.

The CDR3 coding sequence is TGTGCCAGTAGTATGTTCGGGGGCCAACCTAGCACAGATACGCAGTATTTT. Encoded protein: CASSMFGGQPSTDTQYF. V and J are TRBV19 and TRBJ2-3, with D perhaps TRBD1 or TRBD2 (6 bases each). V gave up 3 bases and J gave up 0 bases, with 16 bases separating them. This CDR3 is 17 amino acids long. Germline CDR1 LNHDA, CDR2 SQIVND (reference sequence).

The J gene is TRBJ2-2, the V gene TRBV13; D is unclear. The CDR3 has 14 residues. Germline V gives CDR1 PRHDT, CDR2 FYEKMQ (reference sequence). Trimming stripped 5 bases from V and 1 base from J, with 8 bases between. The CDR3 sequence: CASSVDLNTGELFF. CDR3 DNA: TGTGCCAGCAGCGTGGACCTGAACACCGGGGAGCTGTTTTTT. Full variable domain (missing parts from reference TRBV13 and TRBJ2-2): AAGVIQSPRHLIKEKRETATLKCYPIPRHDTVYWYQQGPGQDPQFLISFYEKMQSDKGSIPDRFSAQQFSDYHSELNMSSLELGDSALYFCASSVDLNTGELFFGEGSRLTVL.

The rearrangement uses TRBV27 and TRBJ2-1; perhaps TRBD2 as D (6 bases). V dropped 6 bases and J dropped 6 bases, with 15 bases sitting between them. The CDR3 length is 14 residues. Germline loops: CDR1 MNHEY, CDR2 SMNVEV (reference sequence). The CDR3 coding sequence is TGTGCCAGCAGGGACGGAGGGCCCGCCAATGAGCAGTTCTTC. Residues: CASRDGGPANEQFF.

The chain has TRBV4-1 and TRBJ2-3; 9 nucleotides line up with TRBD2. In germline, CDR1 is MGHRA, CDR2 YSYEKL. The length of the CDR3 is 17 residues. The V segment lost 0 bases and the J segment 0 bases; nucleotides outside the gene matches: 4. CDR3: CASSQDGTSGSTDTQYF. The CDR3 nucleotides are TGCGCCAGCAGCCAAGATGGCACTAGCGGGAGCACAGATACGCAGTATTTT.

CDR3 amino acids: CASSQAWGGENTGELFF. The CDR3 DNA is TGTGCCAGCAGCCAAGCTTGGGGGGGCGAAAACACCGGGGAGCTGTTTTTT. The rearrangement joins TRBV4-2 to TRBJ2-2; TRBD2 might be the D (7 bases). Per the germline V gene, CDR1 is LGHNA and CDR2 is YNFKEQ. Trimming left V 1 base short and J 2 bases short, with 14 bases between. The CDR3 has 17 amino acids.